This T cell receptor beta chain stems from a study of T cell responses to AZD1222 COVID-19 vaccine. For this clone: The antigen remains undetermined.

Whole-study results and caveats: Possibly, clonal diversity was underestimated; donors were largely white British and included more females. At study baseline, merely five or six AZD1222 recipients were seropositive.

The assay was immunoSEQ multiplex PCR, and TCRdb's table has in-frame clones only and misses some. The sample carries about 120,000 clones, 91% recorded once. The CDR3 totals 14 residues. Germline-derived CDR1 and CDR2 are SGDLS and YYNGEE. Losses at the gene ends were 4 bases for V and 5 bases for J; bases not matched to a gene: 6. The chain carries TRBV9 and TRBJ2-5, with 9 bases matching TRBD1. This receptor was obtained from an adult in good health. Specimen: peripheral blood, collected on day 0 of AZD1222 vaccination. For the CDR3, the DNA is TGTGCCAGCAGCACGGGACAGGGAGCGGAGACCCAGTACTTC. This codes for CASSTGQGAETQYF. The whole variable domain, remainder taken from reference TRBV9 and TRBJ2-5, is DSGVTQTPKHLITATGQRVTLRCSPRSGDLSVYWYQQSLDQGLQFLIQYYNGEERAKGNILERFSAQQFPDLHSELNLSSLELGDSALYFCASSTGQGAETQYFGPGTRLLVL.